These 3 T cell receptor beta chains were all obtained from the same sample, sequenced in a study of CD4+ T cells in melanoma. The table came from immunoSEQ multiplex PCR; TCRdb's copy has only in-frame clones and leaves some out. Of over 6,500 clones listed, 69% are singletons. The specimen was cells from a culture (not recorded whether cultured in vitro). Every receptor here comes from a human donor with melanoma.

This clone qualifies as medium-sized. The genes are TRBV5-1 and TRBJ2-7, with D maybe TRBD1 (6 bases). The germline CDR1 and CDR2 sequences are SGHRS and YFSETQ. V dropped 4 bases and J dropped 0 bases, with 11 bases sitting between them. This CDR3 spans 14 amino acids. This CDR3 is CASSEGTLSYEQYF. The CDR3 DNA reads as TGCGCCAGCAGCGAGGGGACACTCTCCTACGAGCAGTACTTC.

The chain links TRBV30 to TRBJ1-3; TRBD1 agrees at 8 bases. J was trimmed by 7 bases and V by 5 bases; bases with no gene match: 7. The CDR3 covers 13 residues. CDR1 GTSNPN and CDR2 SVGIG come from the germline V gene (reference sequence). The CDR3 nucleotides are TGTGCCTGGGGCACCACAGGGGGGAACACCATATATTTT. It translates to CAWGTTGGNTIYF.

The chain has TRBV6-2 or TRBV6-3 and TRBJ2-1, with D perhaps matching TRBD2 (6 bases). Germline V CDR1 and CDR2: MNHEY, SVGEGT. The length of the CDR3 is 15 residues. Trimming removed 5 bases from V and 4 bases from J, with 15 bases in between. The CDR3 is CASSRPLGGYNEQFF. As DNA, the CDR3 is TGTGCCAGCAGTAGGCCCCTCGGGGGATACAATGAGCAGTTCTTC.